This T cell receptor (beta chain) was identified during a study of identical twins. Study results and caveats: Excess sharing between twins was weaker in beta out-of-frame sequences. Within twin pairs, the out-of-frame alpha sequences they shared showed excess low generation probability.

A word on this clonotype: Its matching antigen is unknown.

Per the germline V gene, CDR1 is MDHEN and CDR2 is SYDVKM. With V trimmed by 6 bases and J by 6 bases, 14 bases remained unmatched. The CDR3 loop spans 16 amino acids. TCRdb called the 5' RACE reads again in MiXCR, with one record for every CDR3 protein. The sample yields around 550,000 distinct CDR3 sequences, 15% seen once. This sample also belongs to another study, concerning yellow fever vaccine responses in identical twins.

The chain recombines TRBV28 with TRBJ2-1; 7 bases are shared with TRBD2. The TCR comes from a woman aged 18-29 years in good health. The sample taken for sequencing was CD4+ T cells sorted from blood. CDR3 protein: CASSPERGGSFNEQFF. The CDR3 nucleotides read TGTGCCAGCAGCCCCGAGAGGGGCGGGAGTTTCAATGAGCAGTTCTTC.